Listed here is a single TCR beta chain. This sample was included in a study of immune evolution from preneoplasia to lung adenocarcinoma. The protocol was immunoSEQ multiplex PCR, while the TCRdb copy is restricted to in-frame clones and leaves out a portion. The sample lists fewer than 50,000 clones, around 80% seen once, with roughly 4.7% in the top ten. Sequencing input: FFPE invasive lung adenocarcinoma tissue. The receptor's source is a person in their sixties with lung adenocarcinoma.

CDR3 sequence (DNA): TGTGCCAGCAGCTTAGGAAGCTCCTACAATGAGCAGTTCTTC. Translating it yields CASSLGSSYNEQFF. This rearrangement joins TRBV11-1 to TRBJ2-1; no reliable D call. The CDR3 covers 14 residues. Germline CDR1 is SGHAT and CDR2 is FQDESV (reference sequence). Trimming left V 1 base short and J 0 bases short, with 4 bases between.